A selection of T cell receptor beta chains follows, all from one sample in a study of TIL therapy for anti-PD-1-resistant metastatic lung cancer. Method: immunoSEQ multiplex PCR; TCRdb's copy keeps in-frame clones and lacks some. The table lists tens of thousands of clones, about 80% of them singletons. Sequencing was performed on blood, taken at baseline. Receptor source: a man between 65 and 80 years old with non-small cell lung cancer. CDR3s include the opening cysteine and the closing phenylalanine or tryptophan. A D gene is named only where the DNA matches it firmly. A row's size may be missing; if present it is once, few, many or a size class.

j_call cdr3_length v_call d_call clone_size cdr3_nt cdr3_aa
TRBJ1-3 16 TRBV5-1 TRBD1 . TGCGCCAGCAGCGAACCGACAGGGGGAAGTGGAAACACCATATATTTT CASSEPTGGSGNTIYF
TRBJ2-7 16 TRBV29-1 TRBD1 few TGCAGCGTTGGCCTCGACCCGGGACAGGGTATATACGAGCAGTACTTC CSVGLDPGQGIYEQYF
TRBJ1-4 16 TRBV4-2 TRBD1 few TGTGCCAGCAGCCAAGATGGACAGGGGGAAGATGAAAAACTGTTTTTT CASSQDGQGEDEKLFF
TRBJ1-2 11 TRBV30 . once TGTGCCTGGAGTAGGGCGGATGGCTACACCTTC CAWSRADGYTF
TRBJ1-2 16 TRBV28 TRBD1 once TGTGCCAGCAGTTCCCCACAGGGGGCGGCAGGCTATGGCTACACCTTC CASSSPQGAAGYGYTF
TRBJ2-5 15 TRBV29-1 TRBD1 . TGCAGCGTTGAACTGCGGACAGGTCAGCAAGAGACCCAGTACTTC CSVELRTGQQETQYF
TRBJ2-7 13 TRBV18 . . TGTGCCAGCTCCGATACAGGATCGGGGGAGCAGTACTTC CASSDTGSGEQYF
TRBJ2-2 14 TRBV7-3 . few TGTGCCAGCAGTCCCGCGCAGGATGCTGGGGAGCTGTTTTTT CASSPAQDAGELFF
TRBJ2-2 16 TRBV7-8 TRBD2 few TGTGCCAGCAGCTCGCCTAGCGGGAGAGGCACCGGGGAGCTGTTTTTT CASSSPSGRGTGELFF
TRBJ1-2 13 TRBV4-1 TRBD1 . TGCGCCAGCAGCCAAGACAGGGGGGGAGGCTACACCTTC CASSQDRGGGYTF
TRBJ2-3 16 TRBV5-4 TRBD2 . TGTGCCAGCAGCTCCGGACTAGCGAAGACACCAGATACGCAGTATTTT CASSSGLAKTPDTQYF
TRBJ2-2 12 TRBV29-1 . . TGCAGCGCGGACCCGAACACCGGGGAGCTGTTTTTT CSADPNTGELFF
TRBJ2-2 14 TRBV11-3 . . TGTGCCAGCAGCTTGGAATCGAACACCGGGGAGCTGTTTTTT CASSLESNTGELFF
TRBJ1-5 13 TRBV9 . . TGTGCCAGCAGCGTAGGAGGGAAGCAGCCCCAGCATTTT CASSVGGKQPQHF
TRBJ2-7 14 TRBV11-2 TRBD1 few TGTGCCAGCGACAAGGACAGGGGTACCTACGAGCAGTACTTC CASDKDRGTYEQYF
TRBJ1-5 14 TRBV7-8 TRBD1 . TGTGCCAGCAGCTTCGACAGGGGGAATCAGCCCCAGCATTTT CASSFDRGNQPQHF
TRBJ2-7 14 TRBV6-5 . . TGTGCCAGCCCTGGGGCCAGATCCTACCACGAGCAGTACTTC CASPGARSYHEQYF